These 5 T cell receptor beta chains were all obtained from the same sample, sequenced in a study of post-analysis software for immune sequencing data. Study outcomes and limitations: The five TRBV segments detected at higher frequency in patients than in controls included TRBV5-6, TRBV5-1 and TRBV20-1.

Their antigen targets remain unknown. The TCR beta cDNA libraries contained unique molecular identifiers. MiXCR was run by TCRdb on the PCR reads, yielding one entry per CDR3 protein. The sample has 550,000 to 700,000 distinct CDR3 sequences, 44% seen once. Sample: blood. Receptors were obtained from a girl between 10 and 17 years old with multiple sclerosis.

This chain uses TRBV14 with TRBJ2-3; the D gene is possibly TRBD2 (6 bases). Germline V gives CDR1 SGHDN, CDR2 FVKESK. V was shortened by 3 bases and J by 1 base, with 8 bases between the two germline ends. CDR3 length: 14 residues. CDR3 in amino acids: CASSHRRGTDTQYF. For the CDR3, the DNA is TGTGCCAGCAGCCATAGGAGGGGCACAGATACGCAGTATTTT.

This chain connects TRBV5-1 to TRBJ2-1; 8 bases agree with TRBD1. This CDR3 has 15 residues. The germline V gene has CDR1 SGHRS and CDR2 YFSETQ. The trim removed 1 base at V and 3 bases at J, leaving 3 bases unmatched. CDR3 amino acids: CASSLTRGLYNEQFF. CDR3 DNA sequence: TGCGCCAGCAGCTTGACCAGGGGGCTCTACAATGAGCAGTTCTTC. The complete variable domain, with remaining parts taken from reference TRBV5-1 and TRBJ2-1, reads KAGVTQTPRYLIKTRGQQVTLSCSPISGHRSVSWYQQTPGQGLQFLFEYFSETQRNKGNFPGRFSGRQFSNSRSEMNVSTLELGDSALYLCASSLTRGLYNEQFFGPGTRLTVL.

V gene TRBV5-1 combines with J gene TRBJ2-1, with 8 bases fitting TRBD2. Germline CDR1 reads SGHRS; CDR2 reads YFSETQ. The CDR3 is made up of 14 amino acids. The junction had 8 bases not matched to a gene; V was cut back by 4 bases and J by 8 bases. For the CDR3, the DNA is TGCGCCAGCAGCCCCGGACTAGCTGTGGATGAGCAGTTCTTC. Protein product: CASSPGLAVDEQFF.

J is TRBJ2-1 and V is TRBV2; 13 bases agree with TRBD2. Germline V gene data show CDR1 as SNHLY and CDR2 as FYNNEI. The J segment lost 4 bases and the V segment lost 5 bases, leaving 8 bases of the junction unmatched. The CDR3 extends over 17 amino acids. Here the CDR3 DNA reads TGTGCCAGCAGTCACAGTGGACTAGCGGGGGTGTACAATGAGCAGTTCTTC. Amino acids: CASSHSGLAGVYNEQFF.

Note on this clonotype: The junction departs from germline at one end; a sequencing error may be responsible. The chain carries TRBV27 and TRBJ1-2; 11 bases are shared with TRBD1. The CDR3 spans 15 residues. CDR1 MNHEY and CDR2 SMNVEV come from the germline V gene (reference sequence). The chain's CDR3 is CAGSRTGGLSGGYTF. The DNA of the CDR3 is TGTGCCGGCAGTAGGACAGGGGGCTTGTCTGGGGGCTACACCTTC.